Below are 5 T cell receptor beta chains sequenced from a single sample in a study of beta chain features in type 1 diabetes. The sequenced template was cDNA made from the entire isolated RNA. The method was immunoSEQ multiplex PCR; TCRdb's version includes in-frame clones alone and lacks a portion of them. The sample shows roughly 380,000 clones, 15% to 20% of them seen only once. Sequenced material: naive CD4+ T cells from blood. These receptors were obtained from a young woman in good health.

The rearrangement uses TRBV7-2 and TRBJ1-2, with 7 bases that match TRBD1. The CDR3 totals 13 residues. CDR1 is SGHTA and CDR2 is FQGNSA in the germline V gene. V was clipped by 3 bases and J by 9 bases; unmatched bases: 7. DNA of the CDR3: TGTGCCAGCAGCTTCGACAGGGAAATGAGCTACACCTTC. Translated: CASSFDREMSYTF.

This clone has more than one count but fewer than ten. The chain joins TRBV19 to TRBJ2-1, with 13 bases lining up with TRBD2. V trimming: 4 bases; J trimming: 9 bases; junction bases outside the gene matches: 6. This CDR3 spans 15 amino acids. Per the germline V gene, CDR1 is LNHDA and CDR2 is SQIVND (reference sequence). The CDR3, as DNA: TGTGCCAGTAGTACCGGGACTAGCGGGGCCAGTGAGCAGTTCTTC. Translated: CASSTGTSGASEQFF.

The gene calls are TRBV25-1 and TRBJ1-5, with 8 positions matching TRBD1. The junction had 6 bases not matched to a gene; V was cut back by 6 bases and J by 5 bases. CDR3 length: 14 residues. Germline values: CDR1 MGHDK, CDR2 SYGVNS. The CDR3 region is CASREDRVDQPQHF. CDR3 DNA: TGTGCCAGCAGGGAGGACAGGGTGGATCAGCCCCAGCATTTT.

This clone has just a few counts. The chain employs TRBV5-1 and TRBJ2-3; D may be TRBD2 (6 bases). Germline assignment: CDR1 SGHRS and CDR2 YFSETQ. Trimming pared 0 bases from V and 0 bases from J, leaving 11 bases between. CDR3 size: 16 residues. The DNA for the CDR3 is TGCGCCAGCAGCTTGGGGGGACTGACGAGCACAGATACGCAGTATTTT. Translating it yields CASSLGGLTSTDTQYF.

Comments on this clone: This sample includes further DNA sequences coding for the same CDR3. This chain joins TRBV30 and TRBJ1-5; D possibly corresponds to TRBD1 (6 bases). Trimming left V 1 base short and J 7 bases short, with 11 bases between. The CDR3 sequence is 13 residues long. Germline V lookup: CDR1 GTSNPN, CDR2 SVGIG (reference sequence). The CDR3 sequence: CAWSAGGGQPQHF. CDR3 coding DNA: TGTGCCTGGAGTGCGGGGGGCGGCCAGCCCCAGCATTTT.